The sequence of this TCR beta chain was determined in a study of T cell responses to AZD1222 COVID-19 vaccine. A word on this clone: Its antigen remains unidentified.

Findings and limits, study-wide: The sample set comprised mostly white British donors with more females, and clonal diversity was possibly underestimated. Mapped onto spike, vaccine-associated CD4 TCRs spanned it and were dominant at 160-218 and 743-854.

The CDR3 totals 16 residues. CDR1 MDHEN and CDR2 SYDVKM come from the germline V gene. Trimming took 2 bases from V and 0 from J, leaving 11 bases between them. Sequenced by immunoSEQ multiplex PCR; TCRdb stores in-frame clones only, minus some. Of over 150,000 clones in the sample, about 89% are singletons; the top ten hold 3.4%. The receptor was derived from an adult who received the AZD1222 COVID-19 vaccine. The J gene is TRBJ1-5, the V gene TRBV28; unclear D gene. The sequenced sample was peripheral blood, obtained 28 days after the second AZD1222 dose. The DNA of the CDR3 is TGTGCCAGCAGTTTACCCTATGCATATAGCAATCAGCCCCAGCATTTT. As protein: CASSLPYAYSNQPQHF. Looking up the rest from reference TRBV28 and TRBJ1-5 gives the full variable domain: DVKVTQSSRYLVKRTGEKVFLECVQDMDHENMFWYRQDPGLGLRLIYFSYDVKMKEKGDIPEGYSVSREKKERFSLILESASTNQTSMYLCASSLPYAYSNQPQHFGDGTRLSIL.